The T cell receptor beta chain described here comes from a study of blood T cell repertoires in COVID-19. Study background: Acute and convalescent COVID-19 samples came from the United States, Italy and Spain.

Per the original data handling: Using reference gene primer amplification, nucleated cell counts were estimated. TCRdb keeps only in-frame clones here, not all; method: immunoSEQ multiplex PCR. The D gene and trimming were derived from the DNA, and the V and J assignments and clone size from that table. The table shows about 210,000 clones, with roughly four fifths occurring only once. This CDR3 region has 14 residues. V shed 3 bases and J shed 6 bases, with 14 bases lying between them. Germline assignment: CDR1 SNHLY and CDR2 FYNNEI. The chain employs TRBV2 and TRBJ1-1; D uncertain. The receptor's source is a woman between 50 and 59 years old with active or convalescent COVID-19. Specimen: peripheral blood. The CDR3 DNA is TGTGCCAGCAGTGATGGATTAGGAGACGCTGAAGCTTTCTTT. It codes for CASSDGLGDAEAFF.